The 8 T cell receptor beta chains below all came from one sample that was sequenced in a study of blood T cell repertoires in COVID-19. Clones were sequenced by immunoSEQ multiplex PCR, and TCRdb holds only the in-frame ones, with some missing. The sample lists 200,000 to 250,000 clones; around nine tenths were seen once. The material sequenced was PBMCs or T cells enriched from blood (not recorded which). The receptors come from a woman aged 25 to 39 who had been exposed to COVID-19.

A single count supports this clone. DNA for the CDR3: TGTGCCAGCAGCAAGGAGGTCCTGGAGCATTTT. Translated, it gives CASSKEVLEHF. The rearrangement joins TRBV21-1 to TRBJ1-5. TRBV21-1 is a documented pseudogene. This CDR3 has 11 amino acids.

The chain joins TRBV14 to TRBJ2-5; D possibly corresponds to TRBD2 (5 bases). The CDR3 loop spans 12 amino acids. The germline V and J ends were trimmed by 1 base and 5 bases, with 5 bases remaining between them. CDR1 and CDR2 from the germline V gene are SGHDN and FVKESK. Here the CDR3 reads CASSQVAETQYF. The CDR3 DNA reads TGTGCCAGCAGCCAAGTAGCGGAGACCCAGTACTTC.

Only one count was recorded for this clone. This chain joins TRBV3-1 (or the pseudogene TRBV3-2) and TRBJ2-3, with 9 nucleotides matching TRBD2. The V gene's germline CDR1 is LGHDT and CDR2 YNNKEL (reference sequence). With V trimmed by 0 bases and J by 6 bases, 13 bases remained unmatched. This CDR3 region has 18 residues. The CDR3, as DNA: TGTGCCAGCAGCCAAGAGGCATGGCAGCGGGAGGAGGTCGATACGCAGTATTTT. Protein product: CASSQEAWQREEVDTQYF.

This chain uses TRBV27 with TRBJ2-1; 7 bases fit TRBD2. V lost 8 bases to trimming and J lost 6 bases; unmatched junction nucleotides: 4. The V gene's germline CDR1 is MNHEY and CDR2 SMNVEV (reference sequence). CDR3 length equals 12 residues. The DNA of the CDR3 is TGTGCCAGCGGGAGGGCAGGCAATGAGCAGTTCTTC. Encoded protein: CASGRAGNEQFF.

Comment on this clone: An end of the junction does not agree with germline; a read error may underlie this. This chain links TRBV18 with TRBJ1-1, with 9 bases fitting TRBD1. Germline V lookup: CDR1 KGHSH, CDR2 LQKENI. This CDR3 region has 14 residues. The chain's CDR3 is CARSPRQGDTEAFF. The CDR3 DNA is TGTGCCCGCTCACCTCGACAGGGGGACACTGAAGCTTTCTTT.

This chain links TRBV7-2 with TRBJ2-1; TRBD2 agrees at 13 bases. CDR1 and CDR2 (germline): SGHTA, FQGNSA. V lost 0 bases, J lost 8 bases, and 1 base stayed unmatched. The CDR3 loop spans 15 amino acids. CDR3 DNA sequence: TGTGCCAGCAGCTTAGCCGGACTAGCGGGAGATGAGCAGTTCTTC. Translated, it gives CASSLAGLAGDEQFF.

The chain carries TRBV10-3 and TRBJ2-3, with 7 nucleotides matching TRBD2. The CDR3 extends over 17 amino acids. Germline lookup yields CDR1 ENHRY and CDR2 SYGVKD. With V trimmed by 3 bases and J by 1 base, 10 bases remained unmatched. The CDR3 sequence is CAISDPYRSGGTDTQYF. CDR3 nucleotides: TGTGCCATCAGTGATCCCTACCGAAGCGGGGGCACAGATACGCAGTATTTT.

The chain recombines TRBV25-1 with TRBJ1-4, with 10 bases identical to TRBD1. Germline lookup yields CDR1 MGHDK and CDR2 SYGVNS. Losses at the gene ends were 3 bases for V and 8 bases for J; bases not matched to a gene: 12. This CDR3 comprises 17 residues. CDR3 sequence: CASSEKRGTGVGEKLFF. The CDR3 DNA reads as TGTGCCAGCAGTGAGAAACGTGGGACAGGGGTTGGGGAAAAACTGTTTTTT.